The source of this T cell receptor beta chain is a study of OX40 agonist ivuxolimab in advanced cancers. Study-wide background: Patients undergoing dose escalation presented with hepatocellular carcinoma, melanoma, renal cell or head and neck cancer. Earlier anti-PD-1, anti-PD-L1 or anti-CTLA-4 therapy was permitted; 30% to 45% had received some. Study-level findings and limits: It was not determined which antigens were specifically recognized by the peripheral T cells that had undergone clonal expansion.

Details on this clone: Its antigen is currently unknown.

Blood sampling was done at baseline, cycle 4 day 1, and cycle 7 day 1. The repertoire was sequenced with immunoSEQ multiplex PCR; TCRdb's copy has only in-frame clones and lacks some. Of approximately 90,000 clones listed, under 95% are singletons. Germline V gives CDR1 SGHRS, CDR2 YFSETQ. Deletions cut 2 bases from V and 5 bases from J, with 7 bases between. This CDR3 spans 13 amino acids. This specimen consisted of CD4+ or CD8+ T cells sorted from blood, obtained in a trial of the OX40 agonist ivuxolimab. The J gene is TRBJ2-2, the V gene TRBV5-1, with D perhaps matching TRBD1 (5 bases). The clonotype was recovered from an adult with an advanced solid tumor such as melanoma, head and neck, liver or kidney cancer. CDR3 sequence (DNA): TGCGCCAGCAGCTTCAGGGAAACCGGGGAGCTGTTTTTT. It encodes CASSFRETGELFF.